Included here is one T cell receptor (beta chain) sequence, with context. The antigen remains unidentified. Profiled with immunoSEQ multiplex PCR; TCRdb holds only in-frame clones, not every one. This sample has 200,000 to 250,000 clones; 80% to 85% occur once, and the top ten carry around 15%. This sample is drawn from a study of cytomegalovirus exposure and HLA in healthy donors. Study-level findings and limits: A later analysis found first-cohort TCR clusters tended to co-occur in the approximately 110 validation repertoires. Published work reported that the classifier diagnosed cytomegalovirus status with high specificity and sensitivity.

The sequence came from a woman in her 30s in good health and CMV-seropositive. Sequencing was carried out using PBMCs.

DNA of the CDR3: TGCAGCGTTGAAGAAGCGGGAGTACCCGAGCAGTACTTC. Translating it yields CSVEEAGVPEQYF. The chain joins TRBV29-1 to TRBJ2-7; 8 bases align to TRBD2. The CDR3 runs to 13 residues. Losses at the gene ends were 0 bases for V and 6 bases for J; bases not matched to a gene: 4. Germline values: CDR1 SQVTM, CDR2 ANQGSEA.